This T cell receptor beta chain was documented in a study of T-cell memory formation after mild COVID-19. Findings and limits, study-wide: There were some responding clones in pre-infection memory, which suggested that cross-reactive memory had joined. Chiefly within CM and EM were the contracting CD4+ clones; CD8+ ones were within EMRA. Day 15 to 85 contractors were CD4/CD8 balanced; later expanders leaned CD4+.

The CDR3 has 12 amino acids. V trimming: 2 bases; J trimming: 3 bases; junction bases outside the gene matches: 0. The germline CDR1 and CDR2 sequences are DFQATT and SNEGSKA (reference sequence). Notes on this clonotype: Its antigen is not identified.

From 5'RACE with constant-segment primers came TCR alpha and TCR beta cDNA libraries that carried sample barcodes and UMIs. TCRdb ran MiXCR on the 5' RACE reads and lists one entry per CDR3 protein. Here the sample spans roughly 170,000 distinct CDR3 sequences, approximately 18% being singletons. This receptor was obtained from a man aged 18 to 30 who had mild COVID-19 (a few samples of this study predate the infection). Cell type and time point are not known. V and J are TRBV20-1 and TRBJ1-2; 7 nucleotides agree with TRBD1. Sequencing input: PBMCs or a T cell subset sorted from them (not recorded which). This CDR3 is CSARQGDYGYTF. As DNA, the CDR3 is TGCAGTGCTAGACAGGGGGACTATGGCTACACCTTC.